The subject of this entry is one T cell receptor (beta chain). The antigen is not known. This table comes from immunoSEQ multiplex PCR, and its TCRdb copy is limited to in-frame clones, with some not included. Among about 2 million clones listed, about 95% were seen once. From germline, CDR1 is SGDLS and CDR2 YYNGEE. This CDR3 spans 18 amino acids. The V and J ends lost 4 bases and 0 bases, in that order; junction bases with no gene match: 6. Terminally differentiated effector memory CD45RA+ cells were excluded from the naive CD8 cells, which were CD45RO-negative and positively selected for CCR7. This sample was taken from a study of shared clonotypes between healthy human individuals. Study-level background: Researchers drew samples from two women and three men aged 18 to 49. For every donor, three CD4 naive, three CD4 memory, two CD8 naive and one CD8 memory plates were used.

Findings and caveats of the study: Sharing across a few donors was seen in roughly 5% of naive CD4 clonotypes. Blood was the only sampled material, and tissue repertoires likely differ.

The receptor was isolated from a man younger than 35 in good health. V usage is TRBV9 and J usage is TRBJ2-6, with TRBD2 identical over 11 bases. Sample: naive CD8+ T cells sorted from blood. For the CDR3, the DNA is TGTGCCAGCAGCTCACGACTAGCGGGGACCTCTGGGGCCAACGTCCTGACTTTC. Translating it yields CASSSRLAGTSGANVLTF.